Below, 20 T cell receptor beta chains from the same sample are listed, as sequenced in a study of memory CD4+ T cells and cytomegalovirus serostatus. The sort gate was single viable CD3+CD4+CD8-CD45RO+ cells for memory CD4+ T cells. Profiled with immunoSEQ multiplex PCR; TCRdb holds only in-frame clones, not every one. The sample has over 60,000 clones; 60% to 80% are singletons. What was sequenced was memory CD4+ T cells from blood. All receptors come from an adult in good health and CMV-seronegative.

This clone was observed a single time. V and J are TRBV30 and TRBJ1-4; 7 bases are shared with TRBD1. Germline V gives CDR1 GTSNPN, CDR2 SVGIG (reference sequence). This CDR3 is built from 15 residues. J gave up 3 bases and V 4 bases, and 8 bases lay outside the gene matches. The CDR3 sequence is CAWNRGQGSNEKLFF. The CDR3 DNA reads as TGTGCCTGGAACAGGGGCCAGGGATCTAATGAAAAACTGTTTTTT.

V is TRBV7-2 and J is TRBJ2-1; D is unresolved. The CDR3 sequence is 12 residues long. The germline V gene has CDR1 SGHTA and CDR2 FQGNSA. Trimming pared 6 bases from V and 3 bases from J, leaving 6 bases between. The CDR3 DNA reads TGTGCCAGCAGGATTAACTACAATGAGCAGTTCTTC. It encodes CASRINYNEQFF.

This clone was observed a few times. One end of the junction fails to match germline, which may point to a read error. The CDR3: CASRQLAGETQYF. The CDR3 nucleotides read TGTGCTAGCAGACAGCTAGCGGGGGAGACCCAGTACTTC. The chain has TRBV7-7 and TRBJ2-5, with 9 nucleotides matching TRBD2. The V gene's germline CDR1 is SSHAT and CDR2 FNYEAQ (reference sequence). The length of the CDR3 is 13 residues. The entire variable domain, with the rest obtained from reference TRBV7-7 and TRBJ2-5, is as follows: GAGVSQSPRYKVTKRGQDVTLRCDPISSHATLYWYQQALGQGPEFLTYFNYEAQPDKSGLPSDRFSAERPEGSISTLTIQRTEQRDSAMYRCASRQLAGETQYFGPGTRLLVL.

V is TRBV5-1 and J is TRBJ2-3, with D perhaps TRBD2 (5 bases). V lost 4 bases and J lost 5, with 11 bases in between. CDR1 and CDR2 (germline): SGHRS, YFSETQ. The CDR3 loop spans 13 amino acids. Written as DNA, the CDR3 is TGCGCCAGCAGCCCGTTTCGGGGAGATACGCAGTATTTT. Encoded protein: CASSPFRGDTQYF.

This chain uses TRBV29-1 with TRBJ2-1; D remains ambiguous. This CDR3 contains 13 residues. Germline V gene data show CDR1 as SQVTM and CDR2 as ANQGSEA. The ends were cut back, 4 bases at V and 0 bases at J, with 7 bases in the middle. In DNA form, the CDR3 reads TGCAGCGTTGTGAAGGTCTCCTACAATGAGCAGTTCTTC. Translated, it gives CSVVKVSYNEQFF.

The rearrangement links TRBV2 to TRBJ2-7; tentatively, D is TRBD1 (6 bases). The V gene lost 6 bases and the J gene lost 0 bases, with 12 bases spanning the gap. This CDR3 is built from 14 residues. The germline V gene encodes CDR1 SNHLY and CDR2 FYNNEI. In DNA, the CDR3 is TGTGCCAGCAGAAACCGGGACAACTCCTACGAGCAGTACTTC. Protein product: CASRNRDNSYEQYF.

This clone occurred once. This rearrangement joins TRBV5-1 to TRBJ2-3; 9 bases match TRBD2. V gave up 2 bases and J gave up 5 bases; unmatched junction bases: 3. There are 14 residues in the CDR3. Per the germline V gene, CDR1 is SGHRS and CDR2 is YFSETQ. CDR3 region: CASSFGGGGDTQYF. The CDR3 coding sequence is TGCGCCAGCAGCTTCGGCGGGGGGGGAGATACGCAGTATTTT.

The chain carries TRBV11-2 and TRBJ1-3; no clear D. Germline values: CDR1 SGHAT, CDR2 FQNNGV. The CDR3 runs to 14 residues. V was clipped by 7 bases and J by 0 bases, with 10 bases between them. This chain's CDR3 is CASTEHDSGNTIYF. The DNA of the CDR3 is TGTGCCAGCACAGAGCATGACTCTGGAAACACCATATATTTT.

V is TRBV14 and J is TRBJ1-2; 7 nucleotides line up with TRBD1. V shed 1 base and J 1 base; nucleotides not matched to a gene: 6. Germline-derived CDR1 and CDR2 are SGHDN and FVKESK. CDR3 length equals 16 residues. CDR3 DNA: TGTGCCAGCAGCCAAGGGAGGACAGGAATTAACTATGGCTACACCTTC. Translated: CASSQGRTGINYGYTF.

The chain uses TRBV27 and TRBJ1-2; 9 nucleotides match TRBD1. Germline CDR1 is MNHEY and CDR2 is SMNVEV (reference sequence). Trimming at V came to 5 bases and at J to 0 bases, leaving 7 bases not matched to a gene. The CDR3 spans 16 residues. CDR3 DNA: TGTGCCAGCAGTCGGACAGGGGTGTTTCCTAACTATGGCTACACCTTC. Protein sequence: CASSRTGVFPNYGYTF.

The rearrangement links TRBV5-4 to TRBJ1-1, with D maybe TRBD1 (5 bases). CDR3 length: 15 amino acids. Trimming took off 4 bases at V and 1 base at J, with 14 bases between the two ends. Germline CDR1 is SGHNT and CDR2 is YYREEE (reference sequence). The chain's CDR3 is CASSPLGGTNTEAFF. CDR3 nucleotides: TGTGCCAGCAGCCCCCTTGGGGGGACGAACACTGAAGCTTTCTTT. Looking up the rest from reference TRBV5-4 and TRBJ1-1 gives the full variable domain: ETGVTQSPTHLIKTRGQQVTLRCSSQSGHNTVSWYQQALGQGPQFIFQYYREEENGRGNFPPRFSGLQFPNYSSELNVNALELDDSALYLCASSPLGGTNTEAFFGQGTRLTVV.

A single count supports this clone. The J gene is TRBJ1-1, the V gene TRBV28, with 7 nucleotides matching TRBD1. The CDR3 extends over 14 amino acids. The ends lost 2 bases at V and 1 base at J; junction bases unmatched: 1. Germline V CDR1 and CDR2: MDHEN, SYDVKM. The CDR3 sequence is CASSLGDRNTEAFF. The CDR3 DNA reads as TGTGCCAGCAGTTTAGGGGACAGGAACACTGAAGCTTTCTTT.

This chain uses TRBV18 with TRBJ1-1; 7 nucleotides align to TRBD1. The CDR3 runs 15 residues. Per germline, CDR1 KGHSH and CDR2 LQKENI. V trimming: 3 bases; J trimming: 2 bases; junction bases outside the gene matches: 6. The CDR3 nucleotides are TGTGCCAGCTCACCGCCCGGGACAGTAAACACTGAAGCTTTCTTT. Protein: CASSPPGTVNTEAFF.

The V call is TRBV29-1, the J call TRBJ1-4, with 11 positions matching TRBD1. V shed 7 bases, J shed 8 bases, and the junction held 6 bases outside the gene matches. The CDR3 is 13 amino acids. CDR1 and CDR2 (germline): SQVTM, ANQGSEA. The CDR3 sequence: CSASGTGGEKLFF. The CDR3 DNA reads TGCAGCGCCTCCGGGACAGGGGGAGAAAAACTGTTTTTT. Using reference TRBV29-1 and TRBJ1-4 for the parts outside the CDR3, the full variable domain is SAVISQKPSRDICQRGTSLTIQCQVDSQVTMMFWYRQQPGQSLTLIATANQGSEATYESGFVIDKFPISRPNLTFSTLTVSNMSPEDSSIYLCSASGTGGEKLFFGSGTQLSVL.

This clone was seen a few times. This chain connects TRBV6-1 to TRBJ1-2; unclear D gene. Trimming took off 4 bases at V and 5 bases at J, with 5 bases between the two ends. Germline CDR1 is MNHNS and CDR2 is SASEGT. This CDR3 spans 11 amino acids. CDR3 nucleotide sequence: TGTGCCAGCAGTGCGGATTATGGCTACACCTTC. This gives the protein CASSADYGYTF.

The CDR3 protein is CASSPTGASNQPQHF. CDR3 DNA: TGTGCCAGCTCACCAACGGGGGCCAGCAATCAGCCCCAGCATTTT. The chain recombines TRBV18 with TRBJ1-5, with D maybe TRBD1 (6 bases). Germline V gene data show CDR1 as KGHSH and CDR2 as LQKENI. Trimming cost V 2 bases and J 1 base, with 9 bases left between them. The CDR3 has 15 amino acids.

The chain is built from TRBV18 and TRBJ1-1; the match to TRBD1 covers 8 bases. V lost 5 bases to trimming and J lost 11 bases; unmatched junction nucleotides: 13. This CDR3 is built from 14 residues. Germline loops: CDR1 KGHSH, CDR2 LQKENI. DNA of the CDR3: TGTGCCAGCTCATCCCGACAGGGGCGGCAGTTGGCTTTCTTT. Protein product: CASSSRQGRQLAFF.

The genes are TRBV5-4 and TRBJ1-2, with D possibly matching TRBD1 (5 bases). V lost 0 bases, J lost 6 bases, and 15 bases lay in between. The CDR3 loop spans 15 amino acids. Germline CDR1 reads SGHNT; CDR2 reads YYREEE (reference sequence). CDR3 sequence: CASSLDMSGLDGYTF. The CDR3 coding sequence is TGTGCCAGCAGCTTGGATATGTCAGGGTTGGATGGCTACACCTTC.

The rearrangement joins TRBV29-1 to TRBJ1-2; TRBD1 is a possible D gene (5 bases). The CDR3 extends over 11 amino acids. The germline gives CDR1 SQVTM, CDR2 ANQGSEA. Trimming left V 7 bases short and J 4 bases short, with 10 bases between. The CDR3 loop is CSASTVYGYTF. DNA of the CDR3: TGCAGCGCCTCGACAGTCTATGGCTACACCTTC.

The V and J genes are TRBV27 and TRBJ2-5; TRBD2 matches at 11 bases. The CDR3 length is 15 residues. The V gene end was trimmed by 5 bases and the J gene end by 5 bases; junction bases not matched to a gene: 7. Germline V gene sequence: CDR1 MNHEY, CDR2 SMNVEV (reference sequence). In nucleotides, the CDR3 is TGTGCCAGCAGTCCGCCACTAGCGGGAGTGGAGACCCAGTACTTC. Protein: CASSPPLAGVETQYF.